This TCR beta chain was captured in a study of T cell repertoires in cytomegalovirus infection. About the research overall: Peptides in the study included HLA-C-restricted and HLA-B-restricted CMV epitopes. In public TCR beta signatures, there were indications of both CMV infection and matching HLA type.

Study results and limitations: Cumulative public TCR beta family frequency identified carriers of CMV plus the relevant HLA. The ex vivo response was dominated by HLA-C-restricted CMV-specific TCR beta clonotypes.

This clonotype was picked up a small number of times. Its antigen remains unknown. Each CDR3 protein is one row after TCRdb ran MiXCR on the reads. The sample lists some 940,000 distinct CDR3 sequences; 30% to 40% were seen once. The sequencing here drew on cultured CD8+ T cells from PBMCs, taken from culture after CMV antigen stimulation. This TCR derives from a human donor in good health (CMV status not recorded). Some clones in this sample may be carry-over from other donors' samples.

The CDR3 DNA follows: TGTGCCAGCAGCCAAGTTAACTCCCGAAATGAGCAGTTCTTC. It encodes CASSQVNSRNEQFF. This chain joins TRBV3-1 and TRBJ2-1; D uncertain. Trimming left V 1 base short and J 7 bases short, with 11 bases between. CDR3 size: 14 residues. Per the germline V gene, CDR1 is LGHDT and CDR2 is YNNKEL (reference sequence).